These 14 T cell receptor beta chains were sequenced from one sample in a study of CD8 T cells in Susac syndrome. Random-hexamer reverse transcription was applied to about 0.45 to 1 ug RNA. MiXCR, run by TCRdb on the immunoSEQ multiplex PCR reads, gives a single entry per CDR3 protein. The repertoire holds 65,000 to 95,000 distinct CDR3 sequences, 85% to 95% seen once, with roughly 1% in the top ten. Sequences were obtained from CD8+ T cells from PBMCs. All receptors come from a human donor with Susac syndrome.

The V and J genes are TRBV6-6 and TRBJ2-5; no clear D gene. Germline-derived CDR1 and CDR2 are MNHNY and SVGAGI (reference sequence). This CDR3 region has 13 residues. The V end lost 10 bases, the J end lost 5 bases, and 17 bases lay between the germline ends. This chain's CDR3 is CAISPLGSETQYF. In DNA, the CDR3 is TGTGCCATCTCACCACTGGGGTCGGAGACCCAGTACTTC.

This clonotype was seen a handful of times. The rearrangement links TRBV19 to TRBJ2-7, with D uncertain. V was trimmed by 4 bases and J by 0 bases, leaving 10 bases between them. The CDR3 is 14 residues long. Germline CDR1 and CDR2: LNHDA and SQIVND (reference sequence). CDR3 DNA sequence: TGTGCCAGTAGTAGGGAACTGACCTCCTACGAGCAGTACTTC. Translation gives CASSRELTSYEQYF.

The chain uses TRBV7-9 and TRBJ1-2; D is unclear. Between the trimmed V and J ends, which lost 0 bases and 7 bases, there was a span of 9 bases. CDR3 length: 13 amino acids. Germline loops: CDR1 SEHNR, CDR2 FQNEAQ (reference sequence). Here the CDR3 DNA reads TGTGCCAGCAGCTTAGCGGGCTCGATTGGCTACACCTTC. Residues: CASSLAGSIGYTF.

This sequence joins TRBV9 and TRBJ2-1; D call uncertain. The CDR3 has 13 residues. Germline lookup yields CDR1 SGDLS and CDR2 YYNGEE. V dropped 3 bases and J dropped 5 bases, with 9 bases sitting between them. As DNA, the CDR3 is TGTGCCAGCAGCGACACTGGAGACAATGAGCAGTTCTTC. Translation: CASSDTGDNEQFF.

The genes are TRBV7-9 and TRBJ2-5, with a possible D match to TRBD2 (5 bases). The CDR3 sequence is 14 residues long. Germline CDR1 and CDR2: SEHNR and FQNEAQ (reference sequence). With 5 bases removed from V and 7 bases from J, the gap between germline ends came to 17 bases. The chain's CDR3 is CASSPYSGFATQYF. The CDR3 nucleotides read TGTGCCAGCAGCCCATACAGCGGTTTTGCGACCCAGTACTTC.

The count of this clonotype is one. The chain uses TRBV2 and TRBJ1-2, with a tentative D call TRBD1 (5 bases). V was trimmed by 1 base and J by 8 bases, leaving 17 bases between them. This CDR3 contains 15 residues. Germline assignment: CDR1 SNHLY and CDR2 FYNNEI. The CDR3 reads CASSEGSVDRDGYTF. The CDR3, as DNA: TGTGCCAGCAGTGAAGGTTCGGTGGATAGGGACGGCTACACCTTC.

Only one count was recorded for this clonotype. This sequence joins TRBV12-3 or TRBV12-4 and TRBJ1-1, with TRBD1 matching 7 bases. The CDR3 runs 15 residues. V lost 6 bases, J lost 2 bases, and 9 bases stayed unmatched. The chain's CDR3 is CASRPRQGRNTEAFF. The CDR3 bases are TGTGCCAGCAGGCCACGACAGGGACGTAACACTGAAGCTTTCTTT.

The V gene is TRBV27, the J gene TRBJ1-1; D possibly corresponds to TRBD1 (5 bases). V lost 2 bases to trimming and J lost 5 bases, with 12 bases between them. Looked up from germline, CDR1 is MNHEY and CDR2 is SMNVEV (reference sequence). The CDR3 totals 14 residues. In DNA, the CDR3 is TGTGCCAGCAGTTTAGAAGGGGCGGTGACTGAAGCTTTCTTT. It yields the protein CASSLEGAVTEAFF.

The J gene is TRBJ1-2, the V gene TRBV28; no firm D call. The germline V gene encodes CDR1 MDHEN and CDR2 SYDVKM. The V end lost 5 bases, the J end lost 8 bases, and 6 bases lay between the germline ends. The CDR3 totals 10 residues. Here the CDR3 DNA reads TGTGCCAGCAGTCCAATGGGCTACACCTTC. Protein product: CASSPMGYTF.

The CDR3 nucleotides are TGCAGTGCTACGCCATTGGGAGCGGGGGGGAACAATGAGCAGTTCTTC. Its protein is CSATPLGAGGNNEQFF. This rearrangement joins TRBV20-1 to TRBJ2-1; 10 bases agree with TRBD2. The germline CDR1 and CDR2 sequences are DFQATT and SNEGSKA (reference sequence). V trimming: 4 bases; J trimming: 5 bases; junction bases outside the gene matches: 11. The CDR3 sequence is 16 residues long.

This clonotype came up a few times. The chain employs TRBV4-3 and TRBJ2-1; D is perhaps TRBD2 (6 bases). Trimming removed 0 bases at V and 0 bases at J, with 21 bases between. The CDR3 is made up of 20 amino acids. CDR1 and CDR2 (germline): LGHNA, YSLEER. CDR3 in DNA: TGCGCCAGCAGCCAAGATCAAGATAGCGGCCAAAACTTCTCCTACAATGAGCAGTTCTTC. This sequence encodes CASSQDQDSGQNFSYNEQFF.

V usage is TRBV18 and J usage is TRBJ2-7; TRBD1 aligns across 7 bases. The CDR3 consists of 14 residues. Germline CDR1 and CDR2: KGHSH and LQKENI. V lost 2 bases to trimming and J lost 3 bases; unmatched junction nucleotides: 4. CDR3 sequence reads: CASSPEGTVYEQYF. The CDR3 nucleotides are TGTGCCAGCTCACCAGAGGGGACAGTCTACGAGCAGTACTTC.

Remarks on this clonotype: Relative to the germline gene, one junction end is altered; a read error may explain this. The rearrangement joins TRBV30 to TRBJ2-3; 7 bases are a match to TRBD2. Germline CDR1 is GTSNPN and CDR2 is SVGIG (reference sequence). The CDR3 totals 15 residues. The CDR3 region has the DNA TGTGCTTGGATTTCGGGGGGTGCTAGCACAGATACGCAGTATTTT. Its translation: CAWISGGASTDTQYF.

The V call is TRBV29-1, the J call TRBJ2-3; the match to TRBD1 covers 7 bases. V lost 3 bases to trimming and J lost 2 bases; unmatched junction nucleotides: 5. CDR1 and CDR2 (germline): SQVTM, ANQGSEA. The CDR3 runs to 14 residues. CDR3 sequence: CSVDRGQYTDTQYF. The CDR3 DNA reads TGCAGCGTTGACCGGGGACAGTACACAGATACGCAGTATTTT.